The present T cell receptor beta chain was sequenced within a study of identical twins. Findings and caveats of the study: There was more out-of-frame TCR alpha sharing in monozygotic twins than models estimated. Clonotypes of the beta chain that were abundant in cord blood carried fewer insertions (memory repertoires showed none). Out-of-frame alpha sequences shared by twins showed excess low generation probability.

CDR1 is SGHDT and CDR2 is YYEEEE in the germline V gene. After removal of 4 bases from V and 9 bases from J, the junction contained 20 bases not matched to a gene. CDR3 length: 19 residues. As concerns this clonotype: Antigen unknown.

From the 5' RACE reads, TCRdb called clonotypes with MiXCR, one entry per CDR3 protein. The repertoire has roughly 240,000 distinct CDR3 sequences, about 7% of them found once; the top ten carry approximately 3.6%. These sequences were also reported in another study, on yellow fever vaccine responses in identical twins. That report adds: Vaccine T cell responses of twins reportedly seemed partly convergent and partly personalized.

The chain combines TRBV5-6 with TRBJ2-4; TRBD1 matches at 12 bases. The origin of this receptor is a woman between 18 and 30 years old in good health. Sequenced sample: memory (CD45RO+) T cells sorted from blood. The CDR3 nucleotides are TGTGCCAGCAGCCGAATTGCTCCGGGACAGGGGGCCGGGTCGAGCATTCAGTACTTC. Its translation: CASSRIAPGQGAGSSIQYF.